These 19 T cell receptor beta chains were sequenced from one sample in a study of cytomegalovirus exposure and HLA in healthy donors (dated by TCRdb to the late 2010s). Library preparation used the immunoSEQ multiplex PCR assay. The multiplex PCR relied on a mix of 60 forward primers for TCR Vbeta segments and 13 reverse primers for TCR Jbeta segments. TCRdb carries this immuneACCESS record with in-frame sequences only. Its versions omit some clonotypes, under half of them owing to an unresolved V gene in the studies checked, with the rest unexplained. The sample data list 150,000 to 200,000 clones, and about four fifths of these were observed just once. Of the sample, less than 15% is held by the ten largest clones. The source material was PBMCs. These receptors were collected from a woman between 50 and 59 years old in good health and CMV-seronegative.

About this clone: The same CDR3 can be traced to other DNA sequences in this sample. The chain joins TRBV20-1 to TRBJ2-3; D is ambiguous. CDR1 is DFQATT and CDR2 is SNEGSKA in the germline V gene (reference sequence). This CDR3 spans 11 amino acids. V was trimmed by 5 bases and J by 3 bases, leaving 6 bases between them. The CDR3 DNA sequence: TGCAGTGCTCTGCGGACAGATACGCAGTATTTT. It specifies CSALRTDTQYF.

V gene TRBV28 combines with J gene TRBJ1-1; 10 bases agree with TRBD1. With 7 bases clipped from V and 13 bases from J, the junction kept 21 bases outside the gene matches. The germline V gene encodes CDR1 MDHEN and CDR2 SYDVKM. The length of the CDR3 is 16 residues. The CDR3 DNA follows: TGTGCCAGCATTCCTATTGAAGTGGACAGGGGGTATGTTGTTTTCTTT. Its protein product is CASIPIEVDRGYVVFF.

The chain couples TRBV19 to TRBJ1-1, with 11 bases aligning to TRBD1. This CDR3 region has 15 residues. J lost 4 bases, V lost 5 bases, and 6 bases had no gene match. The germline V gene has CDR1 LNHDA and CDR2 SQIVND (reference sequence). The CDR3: CASSLWTGGGTEAFF. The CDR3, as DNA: TGTGCCAGTAGTCTCTGGACAGGGGGCGGCACTGAAGCTTTCTTT.

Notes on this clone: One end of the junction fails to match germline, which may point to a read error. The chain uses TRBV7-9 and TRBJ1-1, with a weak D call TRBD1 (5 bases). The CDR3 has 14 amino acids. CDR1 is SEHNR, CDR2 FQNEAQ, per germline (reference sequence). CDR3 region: CASSLALSPTARDF. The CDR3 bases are TGTGCCAGCAGCTTAGCGCTATCTCCGACAGCAAGAGACTTT.

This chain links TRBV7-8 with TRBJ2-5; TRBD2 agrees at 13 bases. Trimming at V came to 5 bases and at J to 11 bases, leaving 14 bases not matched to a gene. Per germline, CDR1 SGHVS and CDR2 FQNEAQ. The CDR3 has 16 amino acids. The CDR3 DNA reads TGTGCCAGCAGCCCGATGGGACTAGCGGGAACCCTGGGGCAGTACTTC. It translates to CASSPMGLAGTLGQYF. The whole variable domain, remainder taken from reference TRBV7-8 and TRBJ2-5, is GAGVSQSPRYKVAKRGQDVALRCDPISGHVSLFWYQQALGQGPEFLTYFQNEAQLDKSGLPSDRFFAERPEGSVSTLKIQRTQQEDSAVYLCASSPMGLAGTLGQYFGPGTRLLVL.

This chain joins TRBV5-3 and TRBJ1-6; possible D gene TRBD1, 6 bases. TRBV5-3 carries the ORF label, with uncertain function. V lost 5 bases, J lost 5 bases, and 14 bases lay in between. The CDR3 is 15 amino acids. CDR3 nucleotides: TGTGCCAGAAGGGAGCCGGGACAAAATAATTCACCCCTCCACTTT. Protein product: CARREPGQNNSPLHF.

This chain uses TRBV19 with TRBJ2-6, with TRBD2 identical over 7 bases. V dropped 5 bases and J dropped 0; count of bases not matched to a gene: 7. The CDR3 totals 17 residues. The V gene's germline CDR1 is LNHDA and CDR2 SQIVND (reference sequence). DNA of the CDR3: TGTGCCAGTAGTGTGGGGGGGGTAGCCTCTGGGGCCAACGTCCTGACTTTC. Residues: CASSVGGVASGANVLTF.

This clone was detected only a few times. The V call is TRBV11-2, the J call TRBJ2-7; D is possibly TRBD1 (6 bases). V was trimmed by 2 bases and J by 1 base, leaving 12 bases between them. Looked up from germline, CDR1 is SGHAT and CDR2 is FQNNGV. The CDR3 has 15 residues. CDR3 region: CASSLRTVSSYEQYF. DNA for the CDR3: TGTGCCAGCAGCTTAAGGACAGTCTCTTCCTACGAGCAGTACTTC.

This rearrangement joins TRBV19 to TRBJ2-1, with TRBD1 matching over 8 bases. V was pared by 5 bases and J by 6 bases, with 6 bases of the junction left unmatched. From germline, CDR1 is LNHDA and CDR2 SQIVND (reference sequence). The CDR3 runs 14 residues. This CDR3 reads CASSSRTGGNEQFF. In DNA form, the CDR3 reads TGTGCCAGTAGTTCCAGAACAGGGGGCAATGAGCAGTTCTTC.

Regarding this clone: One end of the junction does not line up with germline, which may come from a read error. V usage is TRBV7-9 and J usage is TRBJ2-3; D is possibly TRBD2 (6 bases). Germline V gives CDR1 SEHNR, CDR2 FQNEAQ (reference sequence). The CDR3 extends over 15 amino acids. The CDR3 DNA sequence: TGTGACAGCAGCGTGGTCGCGGGGAGGTCAGATACGCAGTATTTT. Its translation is CDSSVVAGRSDTQYF.

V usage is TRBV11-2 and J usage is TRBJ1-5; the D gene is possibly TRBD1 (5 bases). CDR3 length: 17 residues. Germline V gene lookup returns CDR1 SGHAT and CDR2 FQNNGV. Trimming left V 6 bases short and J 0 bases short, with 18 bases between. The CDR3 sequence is CASSPRTGGYSNQPQHF. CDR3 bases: TGTGCCAGCAGTCCGAGGACGGGGGGTTATAGCAATCAGCCCCAGCATTTT.

In nucleotides, the CDR3 is TGTGCCAGCAGTTACCAGACCTACGAGGAGGGCTACACCTTC. As protein: CASSYQTYEEGYTF. The J gene is TRBJ1-2, the V gene TRBV2; no clear D. V gave up 5 bases and J gave up 8 bases, with 18 bases separating them. The CDR3 runs 14 residues. Per germline, CDR1 SNHLY and CDR2 FYNNEI.

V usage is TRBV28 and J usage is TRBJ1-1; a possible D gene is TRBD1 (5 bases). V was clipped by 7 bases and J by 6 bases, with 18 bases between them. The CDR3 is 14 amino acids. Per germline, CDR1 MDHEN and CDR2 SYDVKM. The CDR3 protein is CASKGWGVFPEAFF. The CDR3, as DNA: TGTGCCAGCAAGGGGTGGGGGGTCTTCCCTGAAGCTTTCTTT.

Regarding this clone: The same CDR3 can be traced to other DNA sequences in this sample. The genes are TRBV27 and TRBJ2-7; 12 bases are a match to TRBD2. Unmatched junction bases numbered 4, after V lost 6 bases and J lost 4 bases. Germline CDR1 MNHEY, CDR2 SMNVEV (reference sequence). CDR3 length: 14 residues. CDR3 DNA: TGTGCCAGCAGGAGGACTAGCGGGGCGTACGAGCAGTACTTC. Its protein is CASRRTSGAYEQYF.

The CDR3 region has the DNA TGTGCCAGCTCACCGACAGGCTCCTACGAGCAGTACTTC. It is translated as CASSPTGSYEQYF. The chain joins TRBV18 to TRBJ2-7, with D possibly matching TRBD1 (6 bases). Looked up from germline, CDR1 is KGHSH and CDR2 is LQKENI. The CDR3 is 13 residues long. V dropped 3 bases and J dropped 0 bases, with 6 bases sitting between them. The whole variable domain, filled in from reference TRBV18 and TRBJ2-7, reads NAGVMQNPRHLVRRRGQEARLRCSPMKGHSHVYWYRQLPEEGLKFMVYLQKENIIDESGMPKERFSAEFPKEGPSILRIQQVVRGDSAAYFCASSPTGSYEQYFGPGTRLTVT.

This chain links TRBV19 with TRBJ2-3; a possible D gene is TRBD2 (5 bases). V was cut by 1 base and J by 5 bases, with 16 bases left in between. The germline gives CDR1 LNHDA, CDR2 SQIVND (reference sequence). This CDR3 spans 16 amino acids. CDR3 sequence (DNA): TGTGCCAGTAGTATAGTGGAGGCAGCTCTTATAGATACGCAGTATTTT. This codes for CASSIVEAALIDTQYF.

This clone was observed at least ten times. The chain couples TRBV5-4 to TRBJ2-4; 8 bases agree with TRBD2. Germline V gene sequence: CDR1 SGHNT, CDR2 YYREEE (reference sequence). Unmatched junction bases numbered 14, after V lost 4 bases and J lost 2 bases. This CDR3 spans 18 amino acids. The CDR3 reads CASSGGVPGGSTKNIQYF. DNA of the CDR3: TGTGCCAGCAGCGGGGGGGTGCCGGGAGGGTCGACCAAAAACATTCAGTACTTC.

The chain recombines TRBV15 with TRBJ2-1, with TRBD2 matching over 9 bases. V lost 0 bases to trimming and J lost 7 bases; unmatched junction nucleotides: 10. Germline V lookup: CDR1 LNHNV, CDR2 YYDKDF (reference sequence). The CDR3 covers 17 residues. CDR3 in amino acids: CATSRDYRLAGRNEQFF. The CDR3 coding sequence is TGTGCCACCAGCAGAGATTATAGGCTAGCGGGAAGAAATGAGCAGTTCTTC.

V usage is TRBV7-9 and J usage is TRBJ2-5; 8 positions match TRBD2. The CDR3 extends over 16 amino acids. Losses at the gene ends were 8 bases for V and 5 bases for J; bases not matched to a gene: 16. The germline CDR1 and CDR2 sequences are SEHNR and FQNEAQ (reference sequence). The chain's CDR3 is CASGVKAGDSEETQYF. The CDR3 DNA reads TGTGCCAGCGGCGTTAAAGCGGGGGATTCCGAGGAGACCCAGTACTTC.